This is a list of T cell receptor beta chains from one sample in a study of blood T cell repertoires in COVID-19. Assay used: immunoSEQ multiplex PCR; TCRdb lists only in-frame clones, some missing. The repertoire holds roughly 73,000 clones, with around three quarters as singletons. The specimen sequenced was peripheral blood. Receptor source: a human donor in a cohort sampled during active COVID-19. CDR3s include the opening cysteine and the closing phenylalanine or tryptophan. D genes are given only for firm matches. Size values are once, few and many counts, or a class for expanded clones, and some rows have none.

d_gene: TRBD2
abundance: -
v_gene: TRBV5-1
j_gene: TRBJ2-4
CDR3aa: CASSLVVSGPRNIQYF
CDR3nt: TGCGCCAGCAGCTTGGTGGTTAGCGGGCCCCGAAACATTCAGTACTTC

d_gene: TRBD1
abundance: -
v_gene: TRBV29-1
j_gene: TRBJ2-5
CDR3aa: CSVDIDRGRETQYF
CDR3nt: TGCAGCGTTGATATAGACAGGGGACGGGAGACCCAGTACTTC

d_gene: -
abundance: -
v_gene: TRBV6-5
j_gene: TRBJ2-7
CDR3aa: CASSSHPVKFEQYF
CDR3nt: TGTGCCAGCAGTTCCCACCCGGTGAAGTTTGAGCAGTACTTC

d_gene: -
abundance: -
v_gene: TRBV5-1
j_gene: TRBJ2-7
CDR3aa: CASSRRLGDYEQYF
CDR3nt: TGCGCCAGCAGCCGTAGACTAGGGGACTACGAGCAGTACTTC

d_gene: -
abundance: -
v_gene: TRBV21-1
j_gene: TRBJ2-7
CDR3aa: CASSPNRGTTYEQYF
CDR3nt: TGTGCCAGCAGCCCAAACAGGGGGACCACCTACGAGCAGTACTTC

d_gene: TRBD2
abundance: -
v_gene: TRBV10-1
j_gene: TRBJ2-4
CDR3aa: CASSEVSSGYQYF
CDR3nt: TGCGCCAGCAGTGAGGTGTCTAGCGGTTATCAGTACTTC

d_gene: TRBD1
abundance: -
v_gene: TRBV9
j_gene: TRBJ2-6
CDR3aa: CASSAGTGVTGANVLTF
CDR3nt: TGTGCCAGCAGCGCCGGGACAGGGGTTACTGGGGCCAACGTCCTGACTTTC

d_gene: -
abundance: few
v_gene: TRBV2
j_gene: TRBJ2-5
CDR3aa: CASSRTAYQETQYF
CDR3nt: TGTGCCAGCAGCAGGACAGCCTACCAAGAGACCCAGTACTTC

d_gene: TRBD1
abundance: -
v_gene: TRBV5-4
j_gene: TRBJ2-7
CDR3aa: CASSRTGGLYYEQYF
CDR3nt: TGTGCCAGCAGCCGAACAGGGGGACTTTACTACGAGCAGTACTTC

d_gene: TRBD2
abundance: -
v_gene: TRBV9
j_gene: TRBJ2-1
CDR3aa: CASNLAGESYNEQFF
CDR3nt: TGTGCCAGCAACCTAGCGGGAGAATCCTACAATGAGCAGTTCTTC

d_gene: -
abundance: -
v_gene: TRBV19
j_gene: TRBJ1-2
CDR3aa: CASSPDPGQNYGYTF
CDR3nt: TGTGCCAGTAGTCCTGACCCCGGACAGAACTATGGCTACACCTTC

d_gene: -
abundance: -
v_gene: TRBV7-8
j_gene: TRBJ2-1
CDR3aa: CASSLGQGYNEQFF
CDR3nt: TGTGCCAGCAGCTTAGGGCAGGGATACAATGAGCAGTTCTTC

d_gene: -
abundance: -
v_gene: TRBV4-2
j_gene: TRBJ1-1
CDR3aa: CASSQGWGGTEAFF
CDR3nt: TGTGCCAGCAGCCAAGGGTGGGGGGGGACTGAAGCTTTCTTT

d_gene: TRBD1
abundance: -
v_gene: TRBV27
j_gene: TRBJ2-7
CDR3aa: CASSLGTGSYEQYF
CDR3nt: TGTGCCAGCAGTTTAGGGACAGGATCCTACGAGCAGTACTTC

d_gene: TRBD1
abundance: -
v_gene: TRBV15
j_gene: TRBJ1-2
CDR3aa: CATSVTGRNYGYTF
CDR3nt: TGTGCCACCAGCGTGACAGGGAGGAACTATGGCTACACCTTC

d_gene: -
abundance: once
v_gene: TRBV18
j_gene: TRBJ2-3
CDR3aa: CASSPQRVTDTQYF
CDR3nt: TGTGCCAGCTCACCGCAGCGGGTCACAGATACGCAGTATTTT

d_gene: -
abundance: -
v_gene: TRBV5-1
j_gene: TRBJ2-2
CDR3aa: CASSLVTRELFF
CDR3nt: TGCGCCAGCAGCTTGGTTACTAGGGAGCTGTTTTTT

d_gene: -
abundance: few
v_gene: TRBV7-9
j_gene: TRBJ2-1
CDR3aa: CASSLQLYNEQFF
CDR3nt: TGTGCCAGCAGCTTACAACTTTACAATGAGCAGTTCTTC

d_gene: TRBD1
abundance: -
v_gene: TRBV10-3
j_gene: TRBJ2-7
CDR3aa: CAISESDRAISYEQYF
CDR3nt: TGTGCCATCAGTGAGTCGGACAGGGCCATATCCTACGAGCAGTACTTC

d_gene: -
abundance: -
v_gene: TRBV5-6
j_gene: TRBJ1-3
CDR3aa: CASSLAARLSISGNTIYF
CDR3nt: TGTGCCAGCAGCTTGGCCGCCAGGTTGTCCATCTCTGGAAACACCATATATTTT

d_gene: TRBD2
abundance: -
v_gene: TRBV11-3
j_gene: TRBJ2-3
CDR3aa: CASSLGASGNTDTQYF
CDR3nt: TGTGCCAGCAGCTTAGGGGCTAGCGGAAACACAGATACGCAGTATTTT

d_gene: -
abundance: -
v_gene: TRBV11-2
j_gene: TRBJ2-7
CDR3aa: CASSRDSFGEQYF
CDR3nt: TGTGCCAGCAGCCGCGACAGTTTCGGGGAGCAGTACTTC

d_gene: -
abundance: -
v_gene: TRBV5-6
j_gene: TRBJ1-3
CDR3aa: CASSLLEGGAGNTIYF
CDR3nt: TGTGCCAGCAGCTTGTTGGAGGGTGGAGCTGGAAACACCATATATTTT

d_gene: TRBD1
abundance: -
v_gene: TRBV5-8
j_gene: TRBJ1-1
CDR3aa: CASSLAVGTVHIEAFF
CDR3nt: TGTGCCAGCAGCTTGGCTGTTGGGACAGTCCACATTGAAGCTTTCTTT

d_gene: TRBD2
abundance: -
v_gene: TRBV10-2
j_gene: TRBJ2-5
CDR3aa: CASSPSRSGSRRETQYF
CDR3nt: TGCGCCAGCAGCCCCTCTAGGAGCGGGAGCCGGAGAGAGACCCAGTACTTC

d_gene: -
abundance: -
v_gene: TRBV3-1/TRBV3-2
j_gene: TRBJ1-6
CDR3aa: CASSPLTGPNSPLHF
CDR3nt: TGTGCCAGCAGCCCACTTACAGGGCCCAATTCACCCCTCCACTTT

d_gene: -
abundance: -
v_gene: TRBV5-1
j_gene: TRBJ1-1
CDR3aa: CASSFQQGVTEAFF
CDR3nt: TGCGCCAGCAGCTTCCAGCAGGGTGTCACTGAAGCTTTCTTT

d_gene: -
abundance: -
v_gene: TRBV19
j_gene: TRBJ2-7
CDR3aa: CASSIALGGPTYEQYF
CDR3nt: TGTGCCAGTAGTATAGCCCTTGGGGGCCCCACCTACGAGCAGTACTTC

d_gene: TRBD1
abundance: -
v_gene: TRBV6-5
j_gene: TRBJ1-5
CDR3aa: CASRPTGPGSAQHF
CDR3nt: TGTGCCAGCAGACCGACAGGGCCGGGCTCGGCCCAGCATTTT

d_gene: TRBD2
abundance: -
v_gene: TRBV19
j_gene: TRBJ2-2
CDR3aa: CASTHRLAGVSAGELFF
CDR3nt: TGTGCCAGTACCCACAGGCTAGCGGGTGTGTCGGCCGGGGAGCTGTTTTTT

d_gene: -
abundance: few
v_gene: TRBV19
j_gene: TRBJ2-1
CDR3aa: CASSITANNEQFF
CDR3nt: TGTGCCAGTAGTATAACAGCCAACAATGAGCAGTTCTTC